The clone carrying this T cell receptor (beta chain) has a count of ten or more. Antigen unknown. This sample stems from a study of T cell repertoires in cytomegalovirus infection. Study background: Alongside well-studied HLA-B-restricted CMV epitopes, recently identified HLA-C-restricted CMV epitopes were also used.

Germline values: CDR1 SGHVS, CDR2 FQNEAQ. The CDR3 loop spans 14 amino acids. The V gene lost 6 bases and the J gene lost 7 bases, with 16 bases spanning the gap. Study-level results: Individuals carrying CMV plus the relevant HLA were identified by cumulative frequency of public TCR beta families. Dominating the ex vivo response were TCR beta clonotypes that were CMV-specific and HLA-C-restricted.

TCRdb passed the reads through MiXCR, listing each CDR3 protein once. Of about 890,000 distinct CDR3 sequences detected, roughly 31% appear once; the ten largest clones hold roughly 13%. Sequenced here: cultured CD8+ T cells from PBMCs, sampled from culture after CMV antigen stimulation. V usage is TRBV7-8 and J usage is TRBJ1-5; D perhaps matches TRBD1 (6 bases). The sequence was collected from a human donor in good health (CMV status not recorded). Some clones in this sample may be carry-over from other donors' samples. The CDR3 nucleotides are TGTGCCAGCAGGTTCGAGGGCAGGGGACAGCCCCAGCATTTT. It is translated as CASRFEGRGQPQHF.